This T cell receptor beta chain stems from a study of shared clonotypes between healthy human individuals. V was pared by 4 bases and J by 0 bases, with 9 bases of the junction left unmatched. The CDR3 contains 17 residues. Germline CDR1 reads SGHNT; CDR2 reads YYREEE (reference sequence). Here immunoSEQ multiplex PCR was the method, and the copy in TCRdb shows in-frame clones only, minus some. The data contain under 1,100,000 clones, approximately 70% of them singletons. This clone has only one observation. The sequence came from a man aged 18 to 29 in good health. Material for sequencing was memory CD4+ T cells sorted from blood. Subset specified: CD45RA-negative fraction. The chain uses TRBV5-4 and TRBJ1-4; TRBD1 matches 7 bases. CDR3 in DNA: TGTGCCAGCAGCGGGGACAGCGGACTTGCAACTAATGAAAAACTGTTTTTT. Amino acid sequence: CASSGDSGLATNEKLFF. The whole variable domain, filled in from reference TRBV5-4 and TRBJ1-4, reads ETGVTQSPTHLIKTRGQQVTLRCSSQSGHNTVSWYQQALGQGPQFIFQYYREEENGRGNFPPRFSGLQFPNYSSELNVNALELDDSALYLCASSGDSGLATNEKLFFGSGTQLSVL.